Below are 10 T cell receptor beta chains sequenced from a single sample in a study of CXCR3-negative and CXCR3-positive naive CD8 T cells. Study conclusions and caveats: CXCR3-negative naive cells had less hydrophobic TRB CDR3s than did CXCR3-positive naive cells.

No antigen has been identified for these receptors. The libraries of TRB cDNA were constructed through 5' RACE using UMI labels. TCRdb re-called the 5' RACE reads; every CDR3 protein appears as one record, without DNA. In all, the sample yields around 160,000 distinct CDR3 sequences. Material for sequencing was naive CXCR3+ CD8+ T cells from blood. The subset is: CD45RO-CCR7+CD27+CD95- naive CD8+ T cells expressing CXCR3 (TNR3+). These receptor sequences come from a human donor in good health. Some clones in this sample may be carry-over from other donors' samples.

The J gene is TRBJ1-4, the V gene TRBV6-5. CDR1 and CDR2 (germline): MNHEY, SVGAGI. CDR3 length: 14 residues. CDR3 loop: CASSYSGWGEKLFF.

CDR3 region: CSADKQGANTEAFF. This sequence joins TRBV20-1 and TRBJ1-1; the D gene TCRdb calls, TRBD1, cannot be checked with no DNA. The CDR3 length is 14 residues. Looked up from germline, CDR1 is DFQATT and CDR2 is SNEGSKA (reference sequence).

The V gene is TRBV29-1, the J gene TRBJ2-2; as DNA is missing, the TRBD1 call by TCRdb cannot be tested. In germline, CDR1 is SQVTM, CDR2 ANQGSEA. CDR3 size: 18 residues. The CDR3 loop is CSVEDLGGQGAITGELFF.

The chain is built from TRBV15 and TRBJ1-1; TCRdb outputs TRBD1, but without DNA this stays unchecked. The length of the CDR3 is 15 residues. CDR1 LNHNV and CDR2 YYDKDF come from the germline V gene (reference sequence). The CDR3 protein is CATSRERGTNTEAFF.

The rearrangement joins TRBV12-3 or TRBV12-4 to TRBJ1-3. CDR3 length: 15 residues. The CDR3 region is CASSLGVLSGNTIYF.

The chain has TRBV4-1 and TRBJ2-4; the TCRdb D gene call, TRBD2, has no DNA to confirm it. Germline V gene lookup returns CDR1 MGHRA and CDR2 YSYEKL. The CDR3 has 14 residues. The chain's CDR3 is CASSQSEGVLIQYF.

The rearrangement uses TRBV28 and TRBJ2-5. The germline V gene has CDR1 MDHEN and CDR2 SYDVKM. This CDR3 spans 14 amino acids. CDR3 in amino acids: CASSLPLNRAAQYF.

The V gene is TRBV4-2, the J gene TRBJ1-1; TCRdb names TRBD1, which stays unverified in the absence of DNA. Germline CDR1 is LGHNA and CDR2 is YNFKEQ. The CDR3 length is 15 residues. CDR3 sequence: CASSHPRDPKTEAFF.

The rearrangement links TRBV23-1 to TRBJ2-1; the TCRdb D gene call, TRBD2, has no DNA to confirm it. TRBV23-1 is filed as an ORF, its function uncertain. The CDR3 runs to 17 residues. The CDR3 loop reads CASSQSRTSGTYNEQFF.

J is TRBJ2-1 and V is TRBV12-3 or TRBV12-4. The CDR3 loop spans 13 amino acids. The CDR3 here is CASSLIGSNEQFF.